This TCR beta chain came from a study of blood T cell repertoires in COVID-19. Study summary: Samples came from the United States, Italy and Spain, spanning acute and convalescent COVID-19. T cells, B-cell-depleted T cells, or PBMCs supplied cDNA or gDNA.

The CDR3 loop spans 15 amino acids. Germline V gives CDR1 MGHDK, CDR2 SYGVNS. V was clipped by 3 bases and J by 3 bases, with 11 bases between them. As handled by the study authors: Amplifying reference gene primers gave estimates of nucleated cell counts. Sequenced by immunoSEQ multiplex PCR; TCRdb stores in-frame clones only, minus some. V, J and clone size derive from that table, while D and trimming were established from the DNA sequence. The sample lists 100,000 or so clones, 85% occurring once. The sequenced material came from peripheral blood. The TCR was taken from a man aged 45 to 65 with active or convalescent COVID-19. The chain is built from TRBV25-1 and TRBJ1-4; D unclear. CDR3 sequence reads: CASSDGGVPNEKLFF. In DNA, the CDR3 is TGTGCCAGCAGTGATGGCGGGGTTCCTAATGAAAAACTGTTTTTT.